This T cell receptor beta chain emerged from a study of blood T cell repertoires in COVID-19. Across the whole study: Samples representing acute and convalescent COVID-19 were sourced from the United States, Italy and Spain.

Germline assignment: CDR1 MDHEN and CDR2 SYDVKM. This CDR3 spans 16 amino acids. V lost 4 bases, J lost 6 bases, and 7 bases stayed unmatched. As processed by the authors: It was from reference gene primer amplification that nucleated cell counts were estimated. TCRdb keeps only in-frame clones here, not all; method: immunoSEQ multiplex PCR. The V and J calls and the clone size are those of that table, but D and trimming were determined from the DNA. The sample lists about 110,000 clones, roughly 90% occurring once. This sequence was found in a man between 40 and 49 years old with active or convalescent COVID-19. The chain carries TRBV28 and TRBJ2-2; TRBD2 matches 11 bases. Sequenced sample: peripheral blood. The DNA of the CDR3 is TGTGCCAGCAGTTCTCTAACTAGCGGGAGATCCGGGGAGCTGTTTTTT. Translating gives CASSSLTSGRSGELFF.